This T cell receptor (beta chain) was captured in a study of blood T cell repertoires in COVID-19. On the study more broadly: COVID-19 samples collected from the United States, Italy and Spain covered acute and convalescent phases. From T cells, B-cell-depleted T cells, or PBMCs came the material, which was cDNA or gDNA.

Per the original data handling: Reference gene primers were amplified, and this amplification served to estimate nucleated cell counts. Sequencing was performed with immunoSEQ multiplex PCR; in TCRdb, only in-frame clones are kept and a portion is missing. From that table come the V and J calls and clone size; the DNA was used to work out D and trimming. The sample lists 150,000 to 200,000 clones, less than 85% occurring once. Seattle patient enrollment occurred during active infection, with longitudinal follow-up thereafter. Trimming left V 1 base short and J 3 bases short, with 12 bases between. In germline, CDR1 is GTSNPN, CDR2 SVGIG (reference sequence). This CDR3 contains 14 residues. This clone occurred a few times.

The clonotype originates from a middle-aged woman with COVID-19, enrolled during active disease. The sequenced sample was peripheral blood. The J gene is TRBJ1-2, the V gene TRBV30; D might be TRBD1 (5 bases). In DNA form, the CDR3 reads TGTGCCTGGAGTGAGGGGTTTGGGGACTATGGCTACACCTTC. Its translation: CAWSEGFGDYGYTF. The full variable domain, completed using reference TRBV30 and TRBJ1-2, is SQTIHQWPATLVQPVGSPLSLECTVEGTSNPNLYWYRQAAGRGLQLLFYSVGIGQISSEVPQNLSASRPQDRQFILSSKKLLLSDSGFYLCAWSEGFGDYGYTFGSGTRLTVV.